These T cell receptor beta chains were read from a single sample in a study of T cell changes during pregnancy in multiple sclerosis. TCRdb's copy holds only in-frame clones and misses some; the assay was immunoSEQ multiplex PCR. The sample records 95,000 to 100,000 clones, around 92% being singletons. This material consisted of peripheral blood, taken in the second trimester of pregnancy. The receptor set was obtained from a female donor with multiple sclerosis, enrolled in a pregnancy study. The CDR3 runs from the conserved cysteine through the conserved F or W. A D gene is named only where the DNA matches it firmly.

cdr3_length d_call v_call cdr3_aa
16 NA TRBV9 CASSVSSASANNEQFF
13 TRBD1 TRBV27 CASSQTGWYEQYF
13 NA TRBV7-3 CASSLDEGGRRFF
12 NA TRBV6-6 CASREDAYGYTF
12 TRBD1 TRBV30 CAWTGGYYGYTF
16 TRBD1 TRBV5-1 CASSSSDRISFNEQFF
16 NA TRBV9 CASSVAAGPNTGELFF
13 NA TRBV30 CAWSLESNQPQHF
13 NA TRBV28 CASSLARAYEQYF
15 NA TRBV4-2 CASSQAGLDSYEQYF
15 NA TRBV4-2 CASSQETLAINEQFF
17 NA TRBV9 CASSPPRVRGGRETQYF
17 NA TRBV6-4 CASRQRGGAQGQETQYF
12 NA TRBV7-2 CASSIQGNQKYF
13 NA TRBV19 CASSWQVNYGYTF
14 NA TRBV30 CAWMDGRSTYEQYF
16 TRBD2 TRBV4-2 CASSQERLAGLETQYF
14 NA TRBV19 CASSRGSINQPQHF
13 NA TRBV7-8 CASSLMGAQEQYF
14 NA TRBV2 CASRTAGQSQPQHF
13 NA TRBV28 CASSLGGATEAFF
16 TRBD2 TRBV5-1 CASTVEREAPTDTQYF
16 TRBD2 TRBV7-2 CASSLSLTSGGETQYF
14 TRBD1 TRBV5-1 CASRGQGEFSEAFF